Detailed here is one TCR beta chain. The CDR3 sequence is 16 residues long. The J segment lost 3 bases and the V segment lost 3 bases, leaving 8 bases of the junction unmatched. Germline V gene lookup returns CDR1 MNHEY and CDR2 SVGEGT. The sample belongs to a study of blood T cell repertoires in COVID-19. Produced via immunoSEQ multiplex PCR; TCRdb's table is partial and in-frame only. The table records roughly 700,000 clones, over 80% of them present only once. The sequence derives from a woman in her late teens or twenties with acute or convalescent COVID-19. The chain couples TRBV6-2 or TRBV6-3 to TRBJ2-3; 8 bases align to TRBD2. Sequences were obtained from peripheral blood. CDR3 residues: CASSYPSGGGTDTQYF. The DNA for the CDR3 is TGTGCCAGCAGTTATCCGAGCGGGGGTGGGACAGATACGCAGTATTTT.